What follows is one TCR beta chain and its context. Assay: immunoSEQ multiplex PCR; the TCRdb copy retains only in-frame clones and omits some. Of 40,000 to 50,000 clones in the sample, roughly 90% were seen once. The data belong to a study of Tregs in tolerant kidney transplant recipients. V lost 4 bases, J lost 4 bases, and 21 bases lay in between. The length of the CDR3 is 17 residues. CDR1 is LGHNA and CDR2 is YSLEER in the germline V gene. The nonmyeloablative bone marrow transplants came from related graft donors, with transient mixed chimerism. Sequences were derived from CD8+ T cells from blood (PBMCs), sampled 12 months after the transplant. The chain carries TRBV4-3 and TRBJ2-3; a weak D match, TRBD2 (5 bases). The clonotype was recovered from a human patient who received a combined kidney and bone marrow transplant. Part of the T cells may come from the graft donor. The CDR3 DNA reads TGCGCCAGCAGCCTAGAAGGAGAGGGCCCTGGGGCAGATACGCAGTATTTT. Protein: CASSLEGEGPGADTQYF.